These 30 T cell receptor beta chains were sequenced from one sample in a study of tumor-infiltrating lymphocytes in oesophageal squamous cell carcinoma. TCRdb analysed the PCR reads with MiXCR anew, one entry per CDR3 protein. The sample lists roughly 20,000 distinct CDR3 sequences, more than 40% occurring once. The specimen was normal esophageal tissue next to the tumor. The receptors here all came from a male donor with esophageal squamous cell carcinoma.

The chain employs TRBV7-9 and TRBJ2-4, with 7 bases identical to TRBD2. Germline lookup yields CDR1 SEHNR and CDR2 FQNEAQ (reference sequence). J lost 13 bases, V lost 6 bases, and 15 bases had no gene match. This CDR3 spans 14 amino acids. This chain's CDR3 is CASSSSGHIDTQYF. In DNA form, the CDR3 reads TGTGCCAGCAGTTCTAGCGGCCACATAGATACGCAGTACTTC.

This clonotype appeared many times. The genes are TRBV28 and TRBJ2-5; the D gene is possibly TRBD2 (5 bases). The CDR3 consists of 16 residues. Deletions cut 7 bases from V and 1 base from J, with 19 bases between. Germline CDR1 MDHEN, CDR2 SYDVKM. DNA of the CDR3: TGTGCCAGCACAGGTAGGGAGAGGACTTCCCAAGAGACCCAGTACTTC. Amino acids: CASTGRERTSQETQYF.

The chain uses TRBV6-6 and TRBJ2-3; no clear D gene. Germline values: CDR1 MNHNY, CDR2 SVGAGI (reference sequence). The CDR3 covers 14 residues. The V and J ends lost 0 bases and 4 bases respectively, with 8 bases between them. CDR3 bases: TGTGCCAGCAGTTACTCGACTGAGTCAGATACGCAGTATTTT. Its translation: CASSYSTESDTQYF.

V and J are TRBV7-2 and TRBJ1-1, with TRBD1 matching 8 bases. CDR1 and CDR2 from the germline V gene are SGHTA and FQGNSA. V shed 5 bases, J shed 1 base, and the junction held 9 bases outside the gene matches. The CDR3 loop spans 16 amino acids. The CDR3 reads CASSPGTGLGNTEAFF. The CDR3 DNA reads as TGTGCCAGCAGCCCAGGGACAGGCCTGGGGAACACTGAAGCTTTCTTT.

To note about this clonotype: Germline and junction disagree at one end, which may indicate a read error. The V and J genes are TRBV7-9 and TRBJ2-1; the D is unclear. Germline CDR1 SEHNR, CDR2 FQNEAQ (reference sequence). The CDR3 extends over 13 amino acids. CDR3 loop: CASSLRPENEQFF. CDR3 bases: TGTGCTAGCAGCTTACGACCCGAGAATGAGCAGTTCTTC.

This clonotype was seen more than once but under ten times. The chain combines TRBV18 with TRBJ2-3, with D possibly TRBD1 on 6 matching bases. V lost 4 bases, J lost 6 bases, and 11 bases lay in between. This CDR3 has 13 amino acids. CDR1 and CDR2 from the germline V gene are KGHSH and LQKENI. The CDR3 protein is CASSRYRADTQYF. Here the CDR3 DNA reads TGTGCCAGCTCACGTTACAGGGCGGATACGCAGTATTTT.

V and J are TRBV9 and TRBJ1-3; 9 nucleotides agree with TRBD1. Germline lookup yields CDR1 SGDLS and CDR2 YYNGEE. The V gene end was trimmed by 4 bases and the J gene end by 2 bases; junction bases not matched to a gene: 1. CDR3 length equals 14 residues. This CDR3 reads CASSRDRAGNTIYF. CDR3 nucleotides: TGTGCCAGCAGCAGGGACAGGGCTGGAAACACCATATATTTT.

This clonotype was observed once. A much more abundant neighbour one base away suggests this may be a read error. J is TRBJ2-1 and V is TRBV19; 7 bases fit TRBD1. The DNA matches TRBJ2-5 better at its end, which makes the J call doubtful. The germline V gene has CDR1 LNHDA and CDR2 SQIVND (reference sequence). The CDR3 contains 15 residues. The CDR3 nucleotides are TGTGCCAGTAGGGAACCGGGACAGAACCAAGAGGCCCAGTACTTC. Translation: CASREPGQNQEAQYF.

This clonotype was seen repeatedly, ten times or more. V gene TRBV11-3 combines with J gene TRBJ2-5; no definite D call. Germline V gene sequence: CDR1 SGHNT, CDR2 YENEEA. Trimming stripped 5 bases from V and 2 bases from J, with 12 bases between. CDR3 length: 14 amino acids. For the CDR3, the DNA is TGTGCCAGCAGCCCCCGCCATTATCAAGAGACCCAGTACTTC. Its translation: CASSPRHYQETQYF.

The chain is built from TRBV28 and TRBJ2-7, with TRBD2 matching over 11 bases. This CDR3 is built from 16 residues. V shed 6 bases, J shed 0 bases, and the junction held 7 bases outside the gene matches. CDR1 and CDR2 from the germline V gene are MDHEN and SYDVKM. CDR3 DNA sequence: TGTGCCAGCAGGCTAGGGACTAGCGGAAGCTCCTACGAGCAGTACTTC. Protein sequence: CASRLGTSGSSYEQYF.

This clonotype was seen many times. V usage is TRBV28 and J usage is TRBJ2-5; 7 bases agree with TRBD1. CDR3 length: 13 residues. Germline V gene lookup returns CDR1 MDHEN and CDR2 SYDVKM. Trimming at V came to 6 bases and at J to 5 bases, leaving 6 bases not matched to a gene. The DNA of the CDR3 is TGTGCCAGCAGCCGGGACAGTACCGAGACCCAGTACTTC. Translating it yields CASSRDSTETQYF. The entire variable domain, with the rest obtained from reference TRBV28 and TRBJ2-5, is as follows: DVKVTQSSRYLVKRTGEKVFLECVQDMDHENMFWYRQDPGLGLRLIYFSYDVKMKEKGDIPEGYSVSREKKERFSLILESASTNQTSMYLCASSRDSTETQYFGPGTRLLVL.

The chain employs TRBV11-2 and TRBJ2-3; 10 bases map to TRBD2. This CDR3 comprises 16 residues. V trimming: 3 bases; J trimming: 4 bases; junction bases outside the gene matches: 7. Germline V gene lookup returns CDR1 SGHAT and CDR2 FQNNGV. The CDR3 reads CASSFLSSGRADTQYF. As DNA, the CDR3 is TGTGCCAGCAGCTTTCTTAGCAGCGGGAGGGCAGATACGCAGTATTTT.

The V call is TRBV5-3, the J call TRBJ1-4, with 8 bases lining up with TRBD1. TRBV5-3 carries the ORF label, with uncertain function. Trimming cost V 8 bases and J 7 bases; bases outside gene matches: 13. This CDR3 is 15 amino acids long. This CDR3 reads CASSAGQGGGEKLFF. The CDR3 coding sequence is TGTGCCAGCAGCGCCGGACAGGGAGGAGGTGAAAAACTGTTTTTT.

V gene TRBV20-1 combines with J gene TRBJ2-1; 9 bases are shared with TRBD2. Gene TRBJ2-7 matches the end of the DNA better, so the J call may be wrong. CDR3 length: 16 amino acids. Germline-derived CDR1 and CDR2 are DFQATT and SNEGSKA (reference sequence). The CDR3 here is CSARGGGPGLAHEQYF. DNA of the CDR3: TGCAGTGCTAGAGGAGGGGGCCCGGGACTAGCCCATGAGCAGTACTTC.

The chain joins TRBV7-8 to TRBJ2-7; D unresolved. The J call may be in error: the DNA end matches TRBJ2-1 better. CDR3 length: 11 amino acids. Germline V CDR1 and CDR2: SGHVS, FQNEAQ. The CDR3 region has the DNA TGTGCCAGCAGCTTAGAGGATGAGCAGTTCTTC. It yields the protein CASSLEDEQFF.

This clonotype was counted at least ten times. The J gene is TRBJ2-5, the V gene TRBV7-2, with TRBD2 matching over 10 bases. The J call is uncertain, as TRBJ2-1 better fits the DNA end. This CDR3 has 16 residues. Germline V gene data show CDR1 as SGHTA and CDR2 as FQGNSA. DNA of the CDR3: TGTGCCAGCAGCTTAGGCAGGACTAGCGGATACAATGAGCAGTTCTTC. It codes for CASSLGRTSGYNEQFF.

Turning to this clonotype: In this CDR3 the conserved last residue, phenylalanine or tryptophan, is missing, so a read error is likely. It is unclear where the CDR3 begins or ends on the DNA, so no DNA is shown, and the CDR3 is as TCRdb lists it. The V gene is TRBV6-2 or TRBV6-3, the J gene TRBJ2-3; the table names TRBD1, a call not compared with the DNA. The germline V gene encodes CDR1 MNHEY and CDR2 SVGEGT. The CDR3 length equals 20 residues, ends included. CDR3: CASSSWGDSLKTTMSSSSAP.

V and J are TRBV7-3 and TRBJ2-5; the match to TRBD2 covers 9 bases. The J call is in doubt because the DNA end fits TRBJ2-1 better. CDR3 length: 16 amino acids. Per germline, CDR1 SGHTA and CDR2 FQGTGA. The CDR3 here is CASSLPPTSGGVEQFF. The CDR3 nucleotides are TGTGCCAGCAGCCTACCACCGACTAGCGGCGGGGTTGAGCAGTTCTTC.

This clonotype came up many times. This rearrangement joins TRBV6-1 to TRBJ2-7, with unresolved D. There are 11 residues in the CDR3. Per the germline V gene, CDR1 is MNHNS and CDR2 is SASEGT. Trimming shortened V by 8 bases and J by 6 bases, and 11 bases separated the two germline ends. CDR3 nucleotide sequence: TGTGCCAGCTCTGGTAAACTCGAGCAGTACTTC. Its translation is CASSGKLEQYF.

Comments on this clonotype: This could be a read error, since a much larger clone is one nucleotide away. This chain's CDR3 is CASSLAGEQYF. The CDR3 bases are TGTGCCAGCAGCCTAGCTGGGGAGCAGTACTTC. The genes are TRBV11-3 and TRBJ2-7; the D gene is possibly TRBD2 (5 bases). The CDR3 has 11 residues. Trimming shortened V by 5 bases and J by 7 bases, and 9 bases separated the two germline ends. The V gene's germline CDR1 is SGHNT and CDR2 YENEEA.

The V gene is TRBV3-1, the J gene TRBJ2-1; 8 bases are a match to TRBD1. Near its end, the DNA agrees better with TRBJ2-7, so the J call may be wrong. Germline CDR1 reads LGHDT; CDR2 reads YNNKEL (reference sequence). CDR3 length equals 14 residues. DNA of the CDR3: TGTGCCAGCACCCGGGGGACAGGACCCTACGAGCAGTACTTC. It yields the protein CASTRGTGPYEQYF.

Relative to its sample, this clonotype is medium-sized. CDR3 amino acids: CASSPGLASYNEQFF. DNA of the CDR3: TGTGCCAGCAGCCCGGGACTAGCATCCTACAATGAGCAGTTCTTC. V is TRBV11-1 and J is TRBJ2-1; 9 bases fit TRBD2. The CDR3 covers 15 residues. The V segment lost 5 bases and the J segment 1 base; nucleotides outside the gene matches: 3. CDR1 and CDR2 (germline): SGHAT, FQDESV (reference sequence).

In this sample, this clonotype turned up many times. This chain connects TRBV12-3 or TRBV12-4 to TRBJ1-3; 7 bases fit TRBD1. This CDR3 contains 17 residues. With 2 bases clipped from V and 0 bases from J, the junction kept 7 bases outside the gene matches. In nucleotides, the CDR3 is TGTGCCAGCAGTTTACGGAGGGGGCAGGGCTCTGGAAACACCATATATTTT. Encoded protein: CASSLRRGQGSGNTIYF.

This chain joins TRBV10-3 and TRBJ2-1; a weak D match, TRBD2 (5 bases). Germline V gene lookup returns CDR1 ENHRY and CDR2 SYGVKD. CDR3 length: 12 residues. The germline V and J ends were trimmed by 6 bases and 5 bases, with 8 bases remaining between them. Here the CDR3 reads CAIRTGNNEQFF. The DNA of the CDR3 is TGTGCCATCAGGACGGGGAACAATGAGCAGTTCTTC.

The sample holds many counts of this clonotype. The rearrangement links TRBV11-2 to TRBJ2-5; 8 bases line up with TRBD1. Per the germline V gene, CDR1 is SGHAT and CDR2 is FQNNGV. This CDR3 comprises 16 residues. J lost 11 bases, V lost 5 bases, and 19 bases had no gene match. CDR3 DNA: TGTGCCAGCAGCCGCAGGGGACAGGTCTCCTACAATGAGCAGTACTTC. Protein sequence: CASSRRGQVSYNEQYF.

The sample holds many counts of this clonotype. The chain has TRBV27 and TRBJ2-3; 9 positions match TRBD1. CDR3 length: 15 amino acids. J gave up 7 bases and V 3 bases, and 8 bases lay outside the gene matches. Germline CDR1 MNHEY, CDR2 SMNVEV (reference sequence). CDR3 sequence: CASSLRTGEVYTQYF. DNA of the CDR3: TGTGCCAGCAGTTTGAGGACAGGGGAGGTCTATACGCAGTATTTT.

This clonotype is labeled medium-sized. V and J are TRBV7-8 and TRBJ2-5, with 9 bases identical to TRBD1. With 5 bases clipped from V and 5 bases from J, the junction kept 9 bases outside the gene matches. The CDR3 runs 15 residues. Germline V gene lookup returns CDR1 SGHVS and CDR2 FQNEAQ. CDR3: CASSQRTGDGETQYF. CDR3 coding DNA: TGTGCCAGCAGCCAGCGGACAGGGGACGGGGAGACCCAGTACTTC.

Comments on this clonotype: The conserved phenylalanine or tryptophan normally closing the CDR3 is absent here, so this likely arose from a read error. It is unclear where the CDR3 begins or ends on the DNA, so no DNA is shown, and the CDR3 is as TCRdb lists it. The rearrangement uses TRBV24-1 and TRBJ2-7; TRBD2, as called in the table, went unchecked against the DNA. Germline V lookup: CDR1 KGHDR, CDR2 SFDVKD. The CDR3 comprises 20 residues, both ends counted. The CDR3 spells CATSDSAETMYGAGGYTFGS.

This clonotype was seen ten or more times. This rearrangement joins TRBV5-4 to TRBJ2-7; 7 positions agree with TRBD1. The CDR3 loop spans 14 amino acids. V trimming: 3 bases; J trimming: 3 bases; junction bases outside the gene matches: 6. The germline gives CDR1 SGHNT, CDR2 YYREEE (reference sequence). The CDR3 DNA reads as TGTGCCAGCAGCTATCGACAGGGAGTCTACGAGCAGTACTTC. Its translation is CASSYRQGVYEQYF.

V and J are TRBV7-6 and TRBJ2-4; 10 nucleotides agree with TRBD1. The J call is doubtful: the DNA matches TRBJ2-7 better. Germline lookup yields CDR1 SGHVS and CDR2 FNYEAQ. This CDR3 has 14 amino acids. The CDR3 is CASSFMGQGNEQYF. In DNA form, the CDR3 reads TGTGCCAGCAGCTTCATGGGACAGGGGAACGAGCAGTACTTC.